The clone carrying this T cell receptor (beta chain) was counted ten times or more. The data stem from a study of response to subunit inactivated influenza vaccine. TCRdb re-derived calls from the RT-PCR reads in MiXCR, one entry per CDR3 protein. The sample lists some 800,000 distinct CDR3 sequences, 20% to 25% seen once, with roughly 10% in the top ten. V was pared by 6 bases and J by 6 bases, with 9 bases between. Germline V gene sequence: CDR1 SGHTA, CDR2 FQGNSA. CDR3 length: 11 amino acids. The receptor was isolated from a man between 45 and 60 years old who received an inactivated influenza vaccine. The sequencing used PBMCs from blood, collected about 5 days after vaccination. This rearrangement joins TRBV7-2 to TRBJ2-7; the D call may be TRBD1 or TRBD2 (5 bases each). The CDR3 protein is CASSPGAEQYF. CDR3 coding DNA: TGTGCCAGCAGTCCCGGGGCCGAGCAGTACTTC.